The 18 T cell receptor beta chains given below trace back to one sample, sequenced in a study of cytotoxic CD8 clonotypes in ibrutinib-treated CLL. Profiling relied on immunoSEQ multiplex PCR, and the TCRdb table lists in-frame clones only, not all of them. This table holds roughly 45,000 clones, 60% to 70% found once. Specimen: PBMCs, collected after 24 months of ibrutinib treatment. Receptor source: a human donor with chronic lymphocytic leukemia.

This clone occurred once. This may come from a read error, since a much larger clone is one base off. In the same sample, other DNA sequences code for this CDR3. This chain links TRBV6-1 with TRBJ1-2, with 8 bases identical to TRBD1. The CDR3 is 13 amino acids. Germline assignment: CDR1 MNHNS and CDR2 SASEGT. After removal of 9 bases from V and 7 bases from J, the junction contained 10 bases not matched to a gene. The CDR3 DNA follows: TGTGCCAGTAGCCTCGACAGGGGCCCTGGCTACACCTTC. This codes for CASSLDRGPGYTF.

This clone was counted a few times. This chain links TRBV7-2 with TRBJ2-5; TRBD2 matches at 11 bases. The ends lost 2 bases at V and 5 bases at J; junction bases unmatched: 10. Germline values: CDR1 SGHTA, CDR2 FQGNSA. This CDR3 is 17 amino acids long. In DNA, the CDR3 is TGTGCCAGCAGCTTAATTCATCTAGCGGGAGGTTGGGAGACCCAGTACTTC. Protein sequence: CASSLIHLAGGWETQYF. Looking up the rest from reference TRBV7-2 and TRBJ2-5 gives the full variable domain: GAGVSQSPSNKVTEKGKDVELRCDPISGHTALYWYRQSLGQGLEFLIYFQGNSAPDKSGLPSDRFSAERTGGSVSTLTIQRTQQEDSAVYLCASSLIHLAGGWETQYFGPGTRLLVL.

The gene calls are TRBV2 and TRBJ2-3; 10 positions agree with TRBD1. CDR1 and CDR2 (germline): SNHLY, FYNNEI. V lost 3 bases to trimming and J lost 3 bases; unmatched junction nucleotides: 3. CDR3 length: 15 amino acids. The CDR3 DNA is TGTGCCAGCAGTGATTGGACAGGGGGAACAGATACGCAGTATTTT. Protein sequence: CASSDWTGGTDTQYF.

This chain uses TRBV2 with TRBJ1-2; 9 bases match TRBD1. CDR1 and CDR2 (germline): SNHLY, FYNNEI. This CDR3 is built from 14 residues. V was clipped by 6 bases and J by 3 bases; unmatched bases: 5. The CDR3 loop is CASSLDRGDYGYTF. The CDR3 DNA reads TGTGCCAGCAGCTTGGACAGGGGAGACTATGGCTACACCTTC.

This clone was seen a handful of times. The final CDR3 position lacks the conserved phenylalanine or tryptophan, pointing to a likely read error. No DNA is shown, since the ends of the CDR3 on it are uncertain; the CDR3 is the one TCRdb lists. V is TRBV20-1 and J is TRBJ2-7; the D call of TRBD2 is as the table states it, not checked on the DNA. The CDR3 spans 10 amino acids, including both terminal residues. From germline, CDR1 is DFQATT and CDR2 SNEGSKA (reference sequence). CDR3 sequence reads: CSARDRRPPP.

The V gene is TRBV29-1, the J gene TRBJ2-7; 7 bases are shared with TRBD1. This CDR3 region has 13 residues. Germline loops: CDR1 SQVTM, CDR2 ANQGSEA. V gave up 6 bases and J gave up 2 bases; unmatched junction bases: 7. CDR3 sequence (DNA): TGCAGCGTGGCGCCTCAGGGGGCCTACGAGCAGTACTTC. This translates into CSVAPQGAYEQYF.

This clone was found many times. The chain couples TRBV2 to TRBJ1-4; D is unclear. V was trimmed by 5 bases and J by 3 bases, leaving 1 base between them. This CDR3 has 11 amino acids. The germline CDR1 and CDR2 sequences are SNHLY and FYNNEI. CDR3 loop: CASSPNEKLFF. The CDR3 region has the DNA TGTGCCAGCAGTCCTAATGAAAAACTGTTTTTT.

The chain uses TRBV21-1 and TRBJ2-7; the DNA was not used to check the table's D call, TRBD2. TRBV21-1 is designated a pseudogene. The CDR3 sequence is 14 residues long. In DNA, the CDR3 is TGTGCCAGCTACACACTACGGAGCTCCTACGAGCAGTACTTC. It yields the protein CASYTLRSSYEQYF.

The V gene is TRBV19, the J gene TRBJ1-1, with D possibly TRBD1 on 5 matching bases. The V and J ends lost 8 bases and 2 bases respectively, with 12 bases between them. CDR1 and CDR2 (germline): LNHDA, SQIVND (reference sequence). The CDR3 extends over 13 amino acids. The CDR3, as DNA: TGTGCCAGTGCCATGGACATAAACACTGAAGCTTTCTTT. It yields the protein CASAMDINTEAFF.

V is TRBV5-1 and J is TRBJ1-1; 7 nucleotides line up with TRBD1. The CDR3 contains 14 residues. Germline CDR1 is SGHRS and CDR2 is YFSETQ. Germline trimming cut 6 bases from V and 5 bases from J; bases unmatched to any gene: 10. The CDR3 DNA is TGCGCCAGCACCAAACAGGGGACGGGGACTGAAGCTTTCTTT. Protein sequence: CASTKQGTGTEAFF.

This clone came up once. The rearrangement links TRBV10-3 to TRBJ2-7; D uncertain. The CDR3 extends over 15 amino acids. Germline lookup yields CDR1 ENHRY and CDR2 SYGVKD. The germline V and J ends were trimmed by 3 bases and 0 bases, with 12 bases remaining between them. CDR3 residues: CAISEGRRSSYEQYF. CDR3 DNA sequence: TGTGCCATCAGTGAAGGCCGCAGGAGCTCCTACGAGCAGTACTTC.

The rearrangement joins TRBV4-2 to TRBJ2-1; 7 bases line up with TRBD2. The CDR3 has 16 residues. Losses at the gene ends were 4 bases for V and 4 bases for J; bases not matched to a gene: 10. Germline V gene data show CDR1 as LGHNA and CDR2 as YNFKEQ. The DNA for the CDR3 is TGTGCCAGCAGCCTAAGCGGCGGGGGATTTTACAATGAGCAGTTCTTC. This gives the protein CASSLSGGGFYNEQFF.

V is TRBV6-7 and J is TRBJ2-7; the D gene is possibly TRBD1 (6 bases). TRBV6-7 is classed as an ORF, of uncertain function. The germline V and J ends were trimmed by 2 bases and 0 bases, with 17 bases remaining between them. This CDR3 comprises 17 residues. The CDR3 here is CASSYDQHRVDSYEQYF. In nucleotides, the CDR3 is TGTGCCAGCAGTTACGACCAACACAGGGTTGACTCCTACGAGCAGTACTTC.

Only a few counts were recorded for this clone. This chain uses TRBV28 with TRBJ2-1; no reliable D call. Trimming took off 6 bases at V and 8 bases at J, with 8 bases between the two ends. Per the germline V gene, CDR1 is MDHEN and CDR2 is SYDVKM. The CDR3 is 11 amino acids. The CDR3 nucleotides are TGTGCCAGCAGGTTAGCCGATGAGCAGTTCTTC. Amino acid sequence: CASRLADEQFF.

This chain uses TRBV29-1 with TRBJ2-5, with TRBD2 as a possible D gene (5 bases). Trimming removed 4 bases from V and 3 bases from J, with 9 bases in between. Germline CDR1 is SQVTM and CDR2 is ANQGSEA. This CDR3 region has 12 residues. The CDR3 loop reads CSVGGQKETQYF. CDR3 bases: TGCAGCGTTGGAGGGCAGAAAGAGACCCAGTACTTC.

This clone was detected many times. V gene TRBV29-1 combines with J gene TRBJ2-7; TRBD1 or TRBD2 may be the D gene (5 bases each). Germline-derived CDR1 and CDR2 are SQVTM and ANQGSEA. Trimming took 0 bases from V and 3 from J, leaving 9 bases between them. This CDR3 region has 13 residues. The CDR3: CSVEDRGSYEQYF. In DNA, the CDR3 is TGCAGCGTTGAAGATCGGGGCAGCTACGAGCAGTACTTC.

The CDR3 protein is CASSTGTTYNEQFF. The CDR3 DNA reads as TGTGCCAGTAGCACCGGGACTACTTACAATGAGCAGTTCTTC. The chain has TRBV19 and TRBJ2-1, with 7 positions matching TRBD2. V trimming: 6 bases; J trimming: 4 bases; junction bases outside the gene matches: 6. The CDR3 sequence is 14 residues long. CDR1 is LNHDA and CDR2 is SQIVND in the germline V gene (reference sequence). Variable domain in full (rest from reference TRBV19 and TRBJ2-1): DGGITQSPKYLFRKEGQNVTLSCEQNLNHDAMYWYRQDPGQGLRLIYYSQIVNDFQKGDIAEGYSVSREKKESFPLTVTSAQKNPTAFYLCASSTGTTYNEQFFGPGTRLTVL.

The V and J genes are TRBV7-2 and TRBJ2-3; 10 bases are shared with TRBD2. The trim removed 4 bases at V and 6 bases at J, leaving 13 bases unmatched. This CDR3 region has 17 residues. The germline CDR1 and CDR2 sequences are SGHTA and FQGNSA. CDR3 sequence (DNA): TGTGCCAGCAGCTCCCTAGCGGGAGTGGCCCACACGGATACGCAGTATTTT. This gives the protein CASSSLAGVAHTDTQYF. The full variable domain, its missing parts supplied by reference TRBV7-2 and TRBJ2-3, is GAGVSQSPSNKVTEKGKDVELRCDPISGHTALYWYRQSLGQGLEFLIYFQGNSAPDKSGLPSDRFSAERTGGSVSTLTIQRTQQEDSAVYLCASSSLAGVAHTDTQYFGPGTRLTVL.